This TCR beta chain emerged from a study of blood T cell repertoires in COVID-19. Participants' reported clinical history set cohort assignment. This clone occurred once. The method was immunoSEQ multiplex PCR; TCRdb's version includes in-frame clones alone and lacks a portion of them. The profile shows roughly 340,000 clones, over 75% of them singletons. The sample was PBMCs or T cells enriched from blood (not recorded which). This TCR came from a man aged 35 to 55 in a cohort exposed to, infected with or recovered from COVID-19 (not recorded which).

For the CDR3, the DNA is TGTGCCAGCAGCTTAATCGGGGACACAGATACGCAGTATTTT. Its translation: CASSLIGDTDTQYF. The chain joins TRBV7-2 to TRBJ2-3; D is perhaps TRBD2 (5 bases). The CDR3 contains 14 residues. Germline assignment: CDR1 SGHTA and CDR2 FQGNSA. V lost 2 bases, J lost 2 bases, and 8 bases lay in between.